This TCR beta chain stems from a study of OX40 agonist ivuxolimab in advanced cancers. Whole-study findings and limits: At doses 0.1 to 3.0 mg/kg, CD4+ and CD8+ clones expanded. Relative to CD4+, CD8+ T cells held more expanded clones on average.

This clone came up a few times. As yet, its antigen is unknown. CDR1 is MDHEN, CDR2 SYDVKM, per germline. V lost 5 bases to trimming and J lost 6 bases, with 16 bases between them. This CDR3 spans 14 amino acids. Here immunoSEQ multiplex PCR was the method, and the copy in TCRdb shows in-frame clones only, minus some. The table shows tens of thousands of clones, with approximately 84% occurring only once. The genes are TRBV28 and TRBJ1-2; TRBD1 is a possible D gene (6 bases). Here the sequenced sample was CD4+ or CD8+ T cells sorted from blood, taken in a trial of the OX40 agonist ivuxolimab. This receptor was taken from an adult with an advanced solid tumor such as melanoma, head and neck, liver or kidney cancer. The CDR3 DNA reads TGTGCCAGCAGTCCACCAACAGGGATGGATGGCTACACCTTC. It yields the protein CASSPPTGMDGYTF.